A selection of T cell receptor beta chains follows, all from one sample in a study of beta chain features in type 1 diabetes. Here immunoSEQ multiplex PCR was the method, and the copy in TCRdb shows in-frame clones only, minus some. This sample has fewer than 350,000 clones; 15% to 20% occur once, and the top ten carry 0.044%. Sequences were obtained from naive CD4+ T cells from blood. All receptors derive from a woman aged 18-35 years in good health. The CDR3 runs from the conserved cysteine through the conserved F or W. D genes are given only for firm matches. Some rows mark clone size as missing; the rest say once, few, many or name a class of expanded clone.

v_call: TRBV27; d_call: -; clone_size: -; j_call: TRBJ1-1; cdr3_nt: TGTGCCAGCAGTTTATTCAGGGCCACTGAAGCTTTCTTT; cdr3_aa: CASSLFRATEAFF
v_call: TRBV7-2; d_call: TRBD2; clone_size: -; j_call: TRBJ2-1; cdr3_nt: TGTGCCAGCAGCCCCGCAGCGGGAGTTGCCTACAATGAGCAGTTCTTC; cdr3_aa: CASSPAAGVAYNEQFF
v_call: TRBV28; d_call: -; clone_size: -; j_call: TRBJ1-2; cdr3_nt: TGTGCCAGCAGTTCGCGACAGTATGGCTACACCTTC; cdr3_aa: CASSSRQYGYTF
v_call: TRBV15; d_call: -; clone_size: few; j_call: TRBJ1-4; cdr3_nt: TGTGCCACCAGGGAGGGACGGCGGGGTGAAAAACTGTTTTTT; cdr3_aa: CATREGRRGEKLFF
v_call: TRBV19; d_call: -; clone_size: -; j_call: TRBJ1-4; cdr3_nt: TGTGCCAGTATAGGCCCAAGAGGAAGTGAAAAACTGTTTTTT; cdr3_aa: CASIGPRGSEKLFF
v_call: TRBV28; d_call: -; clone_size: few; j_call: TRBJ2-3; cdr3_nt: TGTGCCCCTGCAAATTGGAGGGCTTTTAGCACAGATACGCAGTATTTT; cdr3_aa: CAPANWRAFSTDTQYF
v_call: TRBV11-2; d_call: TRBD1; clone_size: -; j_call: TRBJ2-3; cdr3_nt: TGTGCCAGCAGGCCGGGACAGGGAGAGGGCTACACAGATACGCAGTATTTT; cdr3_aa: CASRPGQGEGYTDTQYF
v_call: TRBV4-1; d_call: -; clone_size: -; j_call: TRBJ1-5; cdr3_nt: TGCGCCAGCAGCCCTCAGGAGGATCAGCCCCAGCATTTT; cdr3_aa: CASSPQEDQPQHF
v_call: TRBV2; d_call: -; clone_size: few; j_call: TRBJ2-1; cdr3_nt: TGTGCCAGCAGAGATACCCGACAGGTGACGAAAGAAGCTGAGCAGTTCTTC; cdr3_aa: CASRDTRQVTKEAEQFF
v_call: TRBV4-2; d_call: TRBD1; clone_size: few; j_call: TRBJ2-7; cdr3_nt: TGTGCCAGCAGCCAAGGGGACAGGGGAACCTACGAGCAGTACTTC; cdr3_aa: CASSQGDRGTYEQYF
v_call: TRBV5-6; d_call: TRBD2; clone_size: -; j_call: TRBJ2-7; cdr3_nt: TGTGCCAGCAGCCCCCCCCAGCGGGGATTCTACGAGCAGTACTTC; cdr3_aa: CASSPPQRGFYEQYF
v_call: TRBV7-2; d_call: -; clone_size: few; j_call: TRBJ1-1; cdr3_nt: TGTGCCAGCAGCTTAACGTCAGCGGGGGGCACTGAAGCTTTCTTT; cdr3_aa: CASSLTSAGGTEAFF
v_call: TRBV6-1; d_call: TRBD2; clone_size: -; j_call: TRBJ2-5; cdr3_nt: TGTGCCAGCAGCCGAGCGGGGACTCAAGAGACCCAGTACTTC; cdr3_aa: CASSRAGTQETQYF
v_call: TRBV5-1; d_call: -; clone_size: -; j_call: TRBJ2-3; cdr3_nt: TGCGCCAGCAGCTACCTCCCTACAGGCACAGATACGCAGTATTTT; cdr3_aa: CASSYLPTGTDTQYF
v_call: TRBV30; d_call: -; clone_size: few; j_call: TRBJ2-6; cdr3_nt: TGTGCCTGGAGTGCGAAGACAGGCACCGGTCCCTCTGGGGCCAACGTCCTGACTTTC; cdr3_aa: CAWSAKTGTGPSGANVLTF
v_call: TRBV7-3; d_call: TRBD2; clone_size: few; j_call: TRBJ2-1; cdr3_nt: TGTGCCAGCAGCTTAACAAGGGGCGGGGGGATCTACAATGAGCAGTTCTTC; cdr3_aa: CASSLTRGGGIYNEQFF
v_call: TRBV7-9; d_call: TRBD2; clone_size: -; j_call: TRBJ2-3; cdr3_nt: TGTGCCAGCAGCTACTGGACTAGCGGGAGGACCACAGATACGCAGTATTTT; cdr3_aa: CASSYWTSGRTTDTQYF
v_call: TRBV5-1; d_call: -; clone_size: -; j_call: TRBJ2-1; cdr3_nt: TGCGCCAGCAGCCTGGGGGAGAGCTCCTACAATGAGCAGTTCTTC; cdr3_aa: CASSLGESSYNEQFF
v_call: TRBV29-1; d_call: TRBD1; clone_size: few; j_call: TRBJ1-5; cdr3_nt: TGCAGCGTTGGACAGGGAGAATATCAGCCCCAGCATTTT; cdr3_aa: CSVGQGEYQPQHF
v_call: TRBV4-1; d_call: TRBD1; clone_size: few; j_call: TRBJ1-1; cdr3_nt: TGCGCCAGCAGCCAAGATCGGGGACAGGGTGCAGCTTTCTTT; cdr3_aa: CASSQDRGQGAAFF
v_call: TRBV19; d_call: -; clone_size: -; j_call: TRBJ2-5; cdr3_nt: TGTGCCAGTAGTATAAACGGGCAAGAGACCCAGTACTTC; cdr3_aa: CASSINGQETQYF
v_call: TRBV13; d_call: TRBD1; clone_size: -; j_call: TRBJ2-3; cdr3_nt: TGTGCCAGCAGCTTAGGGGACAGGGGGCGAGATACGCAGTATTTT; cdr3_aa: CASSLGDRGRDTQYF
v_call: TRBV11-1; d_call: -; clone_size: -; j_call: TRBJ1-2; cdr3_nt: TGTGCCAGCAGCCCCGTACTCCGGCGGGGCTACACCTTC; cdr3_aa: CASSPVLRRGYTF
v_call: TRBV30; d_call: TRBD1; clone_size: -; j_call: TRBJ2-1; cdr3_nt: TGTGCCTGGAGTAAGGACAGGGTAGGGAATGAGCAGTTCTTC; cdr3_aa: CAWSKDRVGNEQFF
v_call: TRBV30; d_call: TRBD1; clone_size: -; j_call: TRBJ1-2; cdr3_nt: TGTGCGATGGGACAGAGCTCTGGAACTCTCAACTATGGCTACACCTTC; cdr3_aa: CAMGQSSGTLNYGYTF
v_call: TRBV30; d_call: -; clone_size: few; j_call: TRBJ2-3; cdr3_nt: TGTGCCTGGAGTTCAGGGCAAAGCACAGATACGCAGTATTTT; cdr3_aa: CAWSSGQSTDTQYF
v_call: TRBV7-9; d_call: -; clone_size: few; j_call: TRBJ2-1; cdr3_nt: TGTGCCAGCAGCTTAGACGGGACTCGGCAAGATGAGCAGTTCTTC; cdr3_aa: CASSLDGTRQDEQFF
v_call: TRBV5-4; d_call: TRBD2; clone_size: -; j_call: TRBJ2-7; cdr3_nt: TGTGCCAGCAGCTGGGATAGCGGGGGACCCTACGAGCAGTACTTC; cdr3_aa: CASSWDSGGPYEQYF
v_call: TRBV4-2; d_call: TRBD2; clone_size: few; j_call: TRBJ2-1; cdr3_nt: TGTGCCAGCAGCCAAAGACGGACTAGCGGGGGGGAGGAAAATGAGCAGTTCTTC; cdr3_aa: CASSQRRTSGGEENEQFF
v_call: TRBV7-3; d_call: -; clone_size: -; j_call: TRBJ2-3; cdr3_nt: TGTGCCAGCAGCTTAACCCTAGCCCCGAGGGATACGCAGTATTTT; cdr3_aa: CASSLTLAPRDTQYF
v_call: TRBV5-4; d_call: -; clone_size: -; j_call: TRBJ2-3; cdr3_nt: TGTGCCAGCAGCTTGGGAGCGGGTGACGGGGATACGCAGTATTTT; cdr3_aa: CASSLGAGDGDTQYF
v_call: TRBV25-1; d_call: TRBD1; clone_size: few; j_call: TRBJ1-6; cdr3_nt: TGTGCCAGCAGCACCCTGACAGGGGGCTATTCACCCCTCCACTTT; cdr3_aa: CASSTLTGGYSPLHF
v_call: TRBV29-1; d_call: TRBD2; clone_size: -; j_call: TRBJ2-7; cdr3_nt: TGCAGCGTGACTAGCGGGAGCTCCTACGAGCAGTACTTC; cdr3_aa: CSVTSGSSYEQYF
v_call: TRBV5-1; d_call: -; clone_size: once; j_call: TRBJ2-1; cdr3_nt: TGCGCCAGCAGCTTGGGACTACCGAACAATGAGCAGTTCTTC; cdr3_aa: CASSLGLPNNEQFF
v_call: TRBV11-2; d_call: TRBD2; clone_size: -; j_call: TRBJ2-7; cdr3_nt: TGTGCCAGCAGCTCCGGGACTAGCGCTGGTTACGAGCAGTACTTC; cdr3_aa: CASSSGTSAGYEQYF